The clone carrying this T cell receptor (beta chain) was counted a single time. Genomic DNA provided the template from which TCR beta VDJ and CDR3 profiles were obtained. TCRdb re-analysed the reads in MiXCR, keeping a single row per CDR3 protein. The data contain around 400,000 distinct CDR3 sequences, around 68% of them singletons. These data come from a study of CD8+CD57+ T cells in acquired aplastic anemia. The CDR3 totals 13 residues. CDR1 is LNHDA, CDR2 SQIVND, per germline (reference sequence). Deletions cut 7 bases from V and 3 bases from J, with 11 bases between. The TCR comes from a human donor in good health, serving as a control. The rearrangement uses TRBV19 and TRBJ2-3, with D possibly matching TRBD2 (6 bases). Source material: sorted CD4+, CD8+, or CD8+CD57+ T cells (not recorded which) from PBMCs. CDR3 bases: TGTGCCAGTACGGGACTTCGAACAGATACGCAGTATTTT. Translated: CASTGLRTDTQYF. The whole variable domain, remainder taken from reference TRBV19 and TRBJ2-3, is DGGITQSPKYLFRKEGQNVTLSCEQNLNHDAMYWYRQDPGQGLRLIYYSQIVNDFQKGDIAEGYSVSREKKESFPLTVTSAQKNPTAFYLCASTGLRTDTQYFGPGTRLTVL.